These 31 T cell receptor beta chains share one sample of origin, sequenced in a study of blood T cell repertoires in COVID-19. This table comes from immunoSEQ multiplex PCR, and its TCRdb copy is limited to in-frame clones, with some not included. Of about 370,000 clones in the sample, more than 80% were seen once. Material for sequencing was peripheral blood. The receptors derive from a woman in her 30s with COVID-19, enrolled during active disease.

The genes are TRBV10-2 and TRBJ2-7; 8 bases fit TRBD2. Germline lookup yields CDR1 WSHSY and CDR2 SAAADI. After removal of 6 bases from V and 6 bases from J, the junction contained 7 bases not matched to a gene. CDR3 length: 13 amino acids. The CDR3 nucleotides are TGCGCCAGCAGGAAAGCGGGGGTTTCCGAGCAGTACTTC. It translates to CASRKAGVSEQYF.

The V and J genes are TRBV7-9 and TRBJ2-7; TRBD1 matches 9 bases. The CDR3 contains 13 residues. Germline V CDR1 and CDR2: SEHNR, FQNEAQ (reference sequence). After removal of 5 bases from V and 5 bases from J, the junction contained 4 bases not matched to a gene. DNA for the CDR3: TGTGCCAGCAGCCCCCGGACAGGGGACGAGCAGTACTTC. Translated: CASSPRTGDEQYF.

Written as DNA, the CDR3 is TGCGCCAGCAGCCAGATAGCGGGGAGCACAGATACGCAGTATTTT. This gives the protein CASSQIAGSTDTQYF. This rearrangement joins TRBV4-1 to TRBJ2-3; TRBD2 matches 8 bases. Trimming cost V 3 bases and J 0 bases; bases outside gene matches: 2. Per the germline V gene, CDR1 is MGHRA and CDR2 is YSYEKL. The CDR3 extends over 15 amino acids.

The V gene is TRBV6-2 or TRBV6-3, the J gene TRBJ2-5; 9 nucleotides align to TRBD1. Germline assignment: CDR1 MNHEY and CDR2 SVGEGT. This CDR3 region has 14 residues. V shed 2 bases, J shed 3 bases, and the junction held 1 base outside the gene matches. Here the CDR3 DNA reads TGTGCCAGCAGTTACCGGGACAGGGAAGAGACCCAGTACTTC. Its protein is CASSYRDREETQYF.

The rearrangement links TRBV6-2 or TRBV6-3 to TRBJ2-6; the D gene is possibly TRBD2 (5 bases). CDR3 length: 18 residues. Germline loops: CDR1 MNHEY, CDR2 SVGEGT. Trimming took off 2 bases at V and 1 base at J, with 15 bases between the two ends. CDR3 loop: CASSYTRVFRSGANVLTF. CDR3 in DNA: TGTGCCAGCAGTTACACGCGGGTGTTCAGGTCTGGGGCCAACGTCCTGACTTTC.

V and J are TRBV4-1 and TRBJ2-7; 14 bases match TRBD2. V shed 3 bases and J 0 bases; nucleotides not matched to a gene: 4. There are 17 residues in the CDR3. Looked up from germline, CDR1 is MGHRA and CDR2 is YSYEKL. The CDR3 spells CASSHVGTSGGSYEQYV. DNA of the CDR3: TGCGCCAGCAGCCACGTAGGGACTAGCGGGGGCTCCTACGAGCAGTACGTC.

V usage is TRBV7-2 and J usage is TRBJ2-1, with 10 bases matching TRBD2. V was pared by 1 base and J by 0 bases, with 6 bases of the junction left unmatched. Germline V gene lookup returns CDR1 SGHTA and CDR2 FQGNSA. The CDR3 runs to 18 residues. CDR3 protein: CASSLVRLAGLSYNEQFF. The CDR3 nucleotides read TGTGCCAGCAGCTTAGTCCGACTAGCGGGCCTCTCCTACAATGAGCAGTTCTTC.

About this clone itself: The sample contains more than one DNA sequence encoding this CDR3. V usage is TRBV5-1 and J usage is TRBJ1-2; TRBD1 matches 9 bases. The CDR3 runs to 14 residues. The germline V gene encodes CDR1 SGHRS and CDR2 YFSETQ. The V gene end was trimmed by 0 bases and the J gene end by 6 bases; junction bases not matched to a gene: 3. CDR3 sequence: CASSLAQGADGYTF. The CDR3 nucleotides are TGCGCCAGCAGCTTGGCACAGGGGGCGGATGGCTACACCTTC.

The rearrangement links TRBV5-1 to TRBJ2-3; D gene unclear. Germline CDR1 and CDR2: SGHRS and YFSETQ. The V end was cut by 0 bases, the J end by 0 bases, with 8 bases between. The CDR3 contains 15 residues. The CDR3 nucleotides read TGCGCCAGCAGCTTGGCGCGCCCTAGCACAGATACGCAGTATTTT. This encodes CASSLARPSTDTQYF.

The chain links TRBV21-1 to TRBJ2-3; TRBD1, as called in the table, went unchecked against the DNA. TRBV21-1 is listed as a pseudogene. This CDR3 has 22 amino acids. The CDR3 nucleotides are TGTGCCAGCAGCAAAGTTCGGGGACCGGGACAGTCACTCATGGGTAGCACAGATACGCAGTATTTT. Translated: CASSKVRGPGQSLMGSTDTQYF.

V usage is TRBV4-1 and J usage is TRBJ2-7; 14 nucleotides line up with TRBD2. This CDR3 has 15 residues. Germline V gene sequence: CDR1 MGHRA, CDR2 YSYEKL. Trimming removed 4 bases from V and 7 bases from J; junction bases left unmatched: 6. The CDR3 is CASSPGLAGVREQYV. CDR3 nucleotides: TGCGCCAGCAGCCCGGGACTAGCGGGAGTGCGGGAGCAGTACGTC.

This chain links TRBV7-2 with TRBJ2-7, with 7 bases matching TRBD1. The CDR3 is 13 amino acids. Germline V gene lookup returns CDR1 SGHTA and CDR2 FQGNSA. V shed 7 bases, J shed 1 base, and the junction held 4 bases outside the gene matches. CDR3 sequence: CASNRDRSYEQYF. The CDR3 coding sequence is TGTGCCAGCAACCGGGACAGATCCTACGAGCAGTACTTC. Full variable domain (rest looked up from reference TRBV7-2 and TRBJ2-7): GAGVSQSPSNKVTEKGKDVELRCDPISGHTALYWYRQSLGQGLEFLIYFQGNSAPDKSGLPSDRFSAERTGGSVSTLTIQRTQQEDSAVYLCASNRDRSYEQYFGPGTRLTVT.

The chain uses TRBV19 and TRBJ1-1; weak D call: TRBD1 (6 bases). Germline CDR1 reads LNHDA; CDR2 reads SQIVND (reference sequence). This CDR3 has 16 amino acids. Trimming shortened V by 3 bases and J by 0 bases, and 14 bases separated the two germline ends. The CDR3 protein is CASSMGARGLNTEAFF. The CDR3 coding sequence is TGTGCCAGTAGTATGGGGGCCAGGGGCCTGAACACTGAAGCTTTCTTT.

V and J are TRBV7-6 and TRBJ1-3; no definite D call. The V and J ends lost 4 bases and 1 base respectively, with 17 bases between them. The CDR3 contains 17 residues. CDR1 SGHVS and CDR2 FNYEAQ come from the germline V gene. The CDR3 here is CASSSRVAAGSGNTIYF. The CDR3 DNA reads TGTGCCAGCAGCTCCCGAGTGGCAGCGGGGTCTGGAAACACCATATATTTT.

V usage is TRBV29-1 and J usage is TRBJ1-2; D unclear. Germline V lookup: CDR1 SQVTM, CDR2 ANQGSEA. The CDR3 length is 13 residues. Trimming took off 4 bases at V and 8 bases at J, with 17 bases between the two ends. DNA for the CDR3: TGCAGCGTTGCGGGCAGGATTAGGGAGGGCTACACCTTC. Protein sequence: CSVAGRIREGYTF.

V is TRBV7-9 and J is TRBJ1-1; D gene ambiguous. V lost 5 bases, J lost 1 base, and 11 bases lay in between. The germline CDR1 and CDR2 sequences are SEHNR and FQNEAQ (reference sequence). This CDR3 contains 14 residues. The CDR3 DNA sequence: TGTGCCAGCAGCCCGGGAGAGGAGAACACTGAAGCTTTCTTT. This translates into CASSPGEENTEAFF.

This clone was observed once. The J gene is TRBJ2-7, the V gene TRBV28, with D maybe TRBD1 (6 bases). The germline V gene has CDR1 MDHEN and CDR2 SYDVKM. Trimming shortened V by 6 bases and J by 7 bases, and 10 bases separated the two germline ends. The CDR3 totals 11 residues. CDR3 sequence (DNA): TGTGCCAGCAGCCGCGACAGGGAGCAGTACTTC. Translation: CASSRDREQYF. Based on the CDR3 plus reference TRBV28 and TRBJ2-7, the full variable domain is DVKVTQSSRYLVKRTGEKVFLECVQDMDHENMFWYRQDPGLGLRLIYFSYDVKMKEKGDIPEGYSVSREKKERFSLILESASTNQTSMYLCASSRDREQYFGPGTRLTVT.

V and J are TRBV4-3 and TRBJ2-5; D unresolved. The CDR3 runs to 13 residues. V was pared by 1 base and J by 3 bases, with 6 bases between. Germline V gives CDR1 LGHNA, CDR2 YSLEER. The CDR3 sequence is CASSQGQKETQYF. CDR3 sequence (DNA): TGCGCCAGCAGCCAAGGCCAGAAAGAGACCCAGTACTTC.

The chain is built from TRBV28 and TRBJ2-7, with TRBD2 identical over 7 bases. Germline V gene data show CDR1 as MDHEN and CDR2 as SYDVKM. The CDR3 sequence is 14 residues long. V was clipped by 3 bases and J by 4 bases; unmatched bases: 6. In DNA form, the CDR3 reads TGTGCCAGCAGTTTCGGACGCGGGGGTTACGAGCAGTACGTC. It is translated as CASSFGRGGYEQYV.

The chain is built from TRBV2 and TRBJ1-1, with a possible D match to TRBD1 (5 bases). Germline V gives CDR1 SNHLY, CDR2 FYNNEI. The CDR3 sequence is 13 residues long. Deletions cut 3 bases from V and 3 bases from J, with 8 bases between. For the CDR3, the DNA is TGTGCCAGCAGTGATACAGGACACACTGAAGCTTTCTTT. Translating gives CASSDTGHTEAFF.

CDR3 nucleotides: TGCGCCAGCAGCCAACGGACAGGATTCTACAATGAGCAGTTCTTC. Protein: CASSQRTGFYNEQFF. V gene TRBV4-1 combines with J gene TRBJ2-1; 7 nucleotides line up with TRBD1. Germline loops: CDR1 MGHRA, CDR2 YSYEKL. J gave up 3 bases and V 2 bases, and 4 bases lay outside the gene matches. The length of the CDR3 is 15 residues.

Concerning this clone: Other DNA sequences within the sample encode an identical CDR3. The chain recombines TRBV5-5 with TRBJ2-5; weak D call: TRBD2 (6 bases). The CDR3 sequence is 14 residues long. Trimming took off 3 bases at V and 1 base at J, with 10 bases between the two ends. Germline-derived CDR1 and CDR2 are SGHKS and YYEKEE (reference sequence). CDR3 sequence (DNA): TGTGCCAGCAGCTCCGGGACTCCCCAAGAGACCCAGTACTTC. As protein: CASSSGTPQETQYF.

This clone showed up just once. The rearrangement links TRBV6-1 to TRBJ1-6, with no clear D. V dropped 3 bases and J dropped 7 bases, with 10 bases sitting between them. The CDR3 loop spans 14 amino acids. CDR1 MNHNS and CDR2 SASEGT come from the germline V gene. The CDR3 sequence: CASSEGPRNSPLHF. DNA of the CDR3: TGTGCCAGCAGTGAGGGCCCCAGGAATTCACCCCTCCACTTT.

The chain couples TRBV7-2 to TRBJ1-1; tentative D call: TRBD1 (6 bases). Per the germline V gene, CDR1 is SGHTA and CDR2 is FQGNSA. Between the trimmed V and J ends, which lost 1 base and 6 bases, there was a span of 12 bases. The CDR3 totals 14 residues. This CDR3 reads CASSLEPGVPEAFF. CDR3 in DNA: TGTGCCAGCAGCTTAGAGCCAGGGGTACCTGAAGCTTTCTTT.

V and J are TRBV27 and TRBJ2-2, with D possibly TRBD1 on 6 matching bases. Trimming stripped 2 bases from V and 7 bases from J, with 17 bases between. Germline CDR1 reads MNHEY; CDR2 reads SMNVEV (reference sequence). The CDR3 covers 16 residues. The DNA for the CDR3 is TGTGCCAGCAGTTTAAGGGGGTTAGGGTACGTCGGGGAGCTGTTTTTT. Amino acids: CASSLRGLGYVGELFF.

The rearrangement joins TRBV19 to TRBJ1-1; TRBD1 matches 9 bases. The CDR3 loop spans 15 amino acids. J was trimmed by 3 bases and V by 3 bases; bases with no gene match: 5. Germline CDR1 reads LNHDA; CDR2 reads SQIVND (reference sequence). The CDR3, as DNA: TGTGCCAGTAGTATGGGTAGACAGGGGGACACTGAAGCTTTCTTT. Its translation is CASSMGRQGDTEAFF.

The sample holds one count of this clone. The gene calls are TRBV5-1 and TRBJ1-4; 10 nucleotides line up with TRBD1. V trimming: 3 bases; J trimming: 5 bases; junction bases outside the gene matches: 4. CDR3 length equals 15 residues. The germline CDR1 and CDR2 sequences are SGHRS and YFSETQ. CDR3 sequence reads: CASSSWTGGNEKLFF. CDR3 DNA sequence: TGCGCCAGCAGCTCTTGGACAGGGGGGAATGAAAAACTGTTTTTT.

The chain has TRBV2 and TRBJ1-2; D gene ambiguous. V dropped 7 bases and J dropped 2 bases, with 14 bases sitting between them. Germline values: CDR1 SNHLY, CDR2 FYNNEI. The CDR3 has 14 residues. CDR3 residues: CASTELAGNYGYTF. CDR3 bases: TGTGCCAGCACCGAGTTGGCAGGAAACTATGGCTACACCTTC. Drawing the rest from reference TRBV2 and TRBJ1-2, the complete variable domain is EPEVTQTPSHQVTQMGQEVILRCVPISNHLYFYWYRQILGQKVEFLVSFYNNEISEKSEIFDDQFSVERPDGSNFTLKIRSTKLEDSAMYFCASTELAGNYGYTFGSGTRLTVV.

V and J are TRBV27 and TRBJ2-3; 11 bases map to TRBD2. Germline CDR1 is MNHEY and CDR2 is SMNVEV (reference sequence). CDR3 length: 14 amino acids. V dropped 6 bases and J dropped 7; count of bases not matched to a gene: 6. The CDR3 reads CASRSGTSGHTQYF. CDR3 nucleotides: TGTGCCAGCAGGTCCGGGACTAGCGGACATACGCAGTATTTT.

The rearrangement links TRBV13 to TRBJ1-2; the D gene is possibly TRBD1 (6 bases). Looked up from germline, CDR1 is PRHDT and CDR2 is FYEKMQ (reference sequence). Trimming stripped 6 bases from V and 2 bases from J, with 13 bases between. This CDR3 region has 14 residues. CDR3 sequence (DNA): TGTGCCAGCAGTTTCGGACAGAAAAACTATGGCTACACCTTC. It translates to CASSFGQKNYGYTF.

The chain uses TRBV7-6 and TRBJ2-5; TRBD1 aligns across 11 bases. Trimming cost V 3 bases and J 5 bases; bases outside gene matches: 5. CDR1 and CDR2 from the germline V gene are SGHVS and FNYEAQ. CDR3 length: 15 residues. CDR3 loop: CASSFGTGGAETQYF. In DNA form, the CDR3 reads TGTGCCAGCAGCTTCGGGACAGGGGGAGCGGAGACCCAGTACTTC. Together with reference TRBV7-6 and TRBJ2-5, the CDR3 gives the full variable domain: GAGVSQSPRYKVTKRGQDVALRCDPISGHVSLYWYRQALGQGPEFLTYFNYEAQQDKSGLPNDRFSAERPEGSISTLTIQRTEQRDSAMYRCASSFGTGGAETQYFGPGTRLLVL.